This T cell receptor (beta chain) emerged from a study of blood T cell repertoires in COVID-19. Authors' processing steps: Estimated nucleated cell counts came from reference gene primer amplification. Sequencing used immunoSEQ multiplex PCR; TCRdb keeps in-frame clones, though not all of them. For V, J and clone size, that table is used; D and trimming come from the DNA. The sample has a few hundred thousand clones; roughly four fifths are singletons. CDR3 length: 17 residues. J gave up 5 bases and V 2 bases, and 6 bases lay outside the gene matches. Germline V gives CDR1 LGHNA, CDR2 YSLEER. Sequencing was carried out using PBMCs or T cells enriched from blood (not recorded which). This TCR came from a man aged 25-45 years with acute COVID-19. The V and J genes are TRBV4-3 and TRBJ2-2, with 12 bases lining up with TRBD2. The CDR3 nucleotides read TGCGCCAGCAGCCAACAAGGGACTAGCGGGCAAACCGGGGAGCTGTTTTTT. It encodes CASSQQGTSGQTGELFF.